The 12 T cell receptor beta chains reported below all come from one sample, sequenced in a study of identical twins. TCRdb passed the 5' RACE reads through MiXCR, listing each CDR3 protein once. The table has 1,800,000 or so distinct CDR3 sequences, more than 30% seen once. Sequenced input: cord blood. The receptors stem from a newborn girl in good health.

This clonotype came up a few times. The chain links TRBV6-4 to TRBJ1-4; 11 bases align to TRBD1. Trimming removed 5 bases from V and 7 bases from J; junction bases left unmatched: 6. The CDR3 length is 15 residues. The germline CDR1 and CDR2 sequences are MRHNA and SNTAGT. The CDR3 sequence: CASSITGTGGEKLFF. The CDR3 DNA follows: TGTGCCAGCAGTATTACCGGGACAGGGGGTGAAAAACTGTTTTTT.

The genes are TRBV30 and TRBJ1-2; D remains ambiguous. V was pared by 3 bases and J by 3 bases, with 11 bases between. The CDR3 has 13 amino acids. Germline CDR1 GTSNPN, CDR2 SVGIG (reference sequence). CDR3 DNA sequence: TGTGCCTGGAGCTCGGAAGGTTACTATGGCTACACCTTC. It translates to CAWSSEGYYGYTF. The full variable domain, rest sourced from reference TRBV30 and TRBJ1-2, is SQTIHQWPATLVQPVGSPLSLECTVEGTSNPNLYWYRQAAGRGLQLLFYSVGIGQISSEVPQNLSASRPQDRQFILSSKKLLLSDSGFYLCAWSSEGYYGYTFGSGTRLTVV.

This clonotype was detected a few times. The rearrangement uses TRBV7-9 and TRBJ2-7; D might be TRBD2 (6 bases). Germline V gene data show CDR1 as SEHNR and CDR2 as FQNEAQ (reference sequence). The length of the CDR3 is 14 residues. V was clipped by 5 bases and J by 2 bases, with 13 bases between them. CDR3 sequence (DNA): TGTGCCAGCAGCGACGGGACTTCTACCTACGAGCAGTACTTC. Translated, it gives CASSDGTSTYEQYF.

The chain carries TRBV5-1 and TRBJ2-3; 8 bases agree with TRBD1. The germline gives CDR1 SGHRS, CDR2 YFSETQ. Trimming took 1 base from V and 2 from J; bases not matched to a gene: 6. The CDR3 is 16 residues long. The CDR3 reads CASSLTTGAPTDTQYF. The CDR3, as DNA: TGCGCCAGCAGCTTGACGACAGGGGCCCCCACAGATACGCAGTATTTT.

V usage is TRBV4-1 and J usage is TRBJ2-3; a possible D gene is TRBD2 (6 bases). From germline, CDR1 is MGHRA and CDR2 YSYEKL. CDR3 length equals 15 residues. Deletions cut 1 base from V and 4 bases from J, with 12 bases between. The CDR3: CASSQVRLVADTQYF. The CDR3 nucleotides are TGCGCCAGCAGCCAAGTACGACTAGTAGCAGATACGCAGTATTTT.

This clonotype was recorded a few times. The chain has TRBV6-5 and TRBJ2-1; 7 bases fit TRBD2. After removal of 2 bases from V and 0 bases from J, the junction contained 7 bases not matched to a gene. Germline V gene lookup returns CDR1 MNHEY and CDR2 SVGAGI. The CDR3 covers 17 residues. In DNA form, the CDR3 reads TGTGCCAGCAGTTACGAGGGGAGCGGGATCTCCTACAATGAGCAGTTCTTC. It codes for CASSYEGSGISYNEQFF.

Points on this clonotype: This may arise from a read error, as a much more abundant clone is one base away. The chain is built from TRBV11-2 and TRBJ2-1, with TRBD2 matching over 9 bases. From germline, CDR1 is SGHAT and CDR2 FQNNGV. This CDR3 has 15 amino acids. Germline trimming cut 1 base from V and 5 bases from J; bases unmatched to any gene: 3. The chain's CDR3 is CASSLGGGANNEQFF. Written as DNA, the CDR3 is TGTGCCAGCAGCTTAGGCGGGGGGGCCAACAATGAGCAGTTCTTC.

The genes are TRBV28 and TRBJ2-7, with 8 bases matching TRBD2. Germline V CDR1 and CDR2: MDHEN, SYDVKM. V dropped 5 bases and J dropped 1; count of bases not matched to a gene: 10. The CDR3 is made up of 16 amino acids. The CDR3 region has the DNA TGTGCCAGCAGTGCACTAGCGGAGGCTCCTTCCTACGAGCAGTACTTC. Translation: CASSALAEAPSYEQYF.

V usage is TRBV25-1 and J usage is TRBJ2-5, with TRBD2 as a possible D gene (5 bases). This CDR3 has 13 residues. Per germline, CDR1 MGHDK and CDR2 SYGVNS. Between the trimmed V and J ends, which lost 7 bases and 7 bases, there was a span of 16 bases. The CDR3 DNA follows: TGTGCCAGCACCTCGGACTTTCGCGGGACCCAGTACTTC. Translated, it gives CASTSDFRGTQYF.

The genes are TRBV6-1 and TRBJ1-1; no clear D. The V end lost 6 bases, the J end lost 4 bases, and 9 bases lay between the germline ends. The CDR3 length is 12 residues. From germline, CDR1 is MNHNS and CDR2 SASEGT. CDR3 sequence reads: CASRASGTEAFF. In nucleotides, the CDR3 is TGTGCCAGCAGAGCGAGTGGCACTGAAGCTTTCTTT.

A few counts support this clonotype. The chain carries TRBV12-3 or TRBV12-4 and TRBJ2-2; TRBD2 agrees at 7 bases. J lost 0 bases, V lost 3 bases, and 4 bases had no gene match. The CDR3 contains 16 residues. This chain's CDR3 is CASSFGTNSNTGELFF. For the CDR3, the DNA is TGTGCCAGCAGTTTCGGGACTAACTCGAACACCGGGGAGCTGTTTTTT.

The rearrangement joins TRBV6-6 to TRBJ2-3; TRBD2 might be the D (7 bases). The CDR3 runs to 14 residues. Trimming cost V 7 bases and J 3 bases, with 14 bases left between them. Germline-derived CDR1 and CDR2 are MNHNY and SVGAGI (reference sequence). The CDR3 here is CASISRGATDTQYF. As DNA, the CDR3 is TGTGCCAGCATTTCTCGGGGGGCGACAGATACGCAGTATTTT.